The clone carrying this T cell receptor (beta chain) occurred many times. Antigen unknown. V was pared by 3 bases and J by 3 bases, with 9 bases between. The CDR3 runs to 13 residues. Described time point: sample taken at primary tumor resection. Unsorted whole RNA of tumor, nontumor lung or frozen PBMC was sequenced. Untreated early-stage non-small cell lung cancer patients, fewer than 85 in total, were the donors. This sample stems from a study of spatial heterogeneity in lung cancer. The overall study: A consistent excess of beta-chain over alpha-chain sequences was detected. For the average unique TCR and UMI combination, more than eight occurrences appeared in raw reads. General observations from the study: There were more appearances of ubiquitous expanded tumor TCRs in blood at resection than at follow-up.

One entry per CDR3 protein results from TCRdb running MiXCR on the 5' RACE reads. The sample has approximately 40,000 distinct CDR3 sequences; roughly 5.6% are singletons. The chain combines TRBV12-3 or TRBV12-4 with TRBJ2-7, with a weak D call TRBD2 (6 bases). The origin of this receptor is a female donor with early-stage non-small cell lung cancer. The sample here was PBMCs, taken at surgery. The CDR3 DNA reads TGTGCCAGCAGTTTTTCAGCGGGCTACGAGCAGTACTTC. Translating gives CASSFSAGYEQYF.